The clone carrying this T cell receptor (beta chain) turned up a few times. Antigen specificity is unknown. This entry comes from a study of OX40 agonist ivuxolimab in advanced cancers. Across the whole study: Intravenous ivuxolimab at 0.01 to 10 mg/kg was given to patients every 2 weeks. The group had a mean age of roughly 56 years, ranged from about 20 to 90, and was around 86% male.

Trimming left V 7 bases short and J 4 bases short, with 14 bases between. The germline V gene encodes CDR1 MNHNY and CDR2 SVGAGI (reference sequence). This CDR3 comprises 14 residues. Whole-study findings and limits: Antigen specificity of clonally expanded peripheral T cells was not established.

The assay was immunoSEQ multiplex PCR, and TCRdb's table has in-frame clones only and misses some. The data hold around 150,000 clones, with 90% to 95% observed a single time. Sample: CD4+ or CD8+ T cells sorted from blood, taken in a trial of the OX40 agonist ivuxolimab. This clonotype was sampled from an adult with an advanced solid tumor such as melanoma, head and neck, liver or kidney cancer. J is TRBJ1-3 and V is TRBV6-6; D gene uncertain. CDR3 coding DNA: TGTGCCAGCATTACAGAGAGCTTAGGAAACACCATATATTTT. It is translated as CASITESLGNTIYF.